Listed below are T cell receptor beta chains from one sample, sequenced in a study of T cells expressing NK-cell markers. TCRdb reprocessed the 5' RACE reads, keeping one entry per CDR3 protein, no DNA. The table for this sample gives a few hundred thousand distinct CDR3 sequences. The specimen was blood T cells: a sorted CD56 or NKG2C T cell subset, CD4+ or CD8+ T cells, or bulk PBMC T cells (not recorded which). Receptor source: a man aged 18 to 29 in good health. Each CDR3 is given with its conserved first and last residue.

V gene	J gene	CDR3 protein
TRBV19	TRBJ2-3	CASSRRLATDTQYF
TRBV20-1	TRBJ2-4	CSAGRVNIQYF
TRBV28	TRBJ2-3	CASSSTGRRSGIGTDTQYF
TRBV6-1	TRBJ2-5	CASRSRGRETQYF
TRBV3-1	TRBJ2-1	CASSRTRAQEQFF
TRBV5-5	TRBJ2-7	CASNVDTARQYF
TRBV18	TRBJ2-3	CASSPPGLAAGGTDTQYF
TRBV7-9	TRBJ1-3	CASSLARVTNTIYF
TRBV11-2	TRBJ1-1	CASSRIQGTMNTEAFF
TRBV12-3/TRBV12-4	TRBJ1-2	CASSLGGQGFSYGYTF
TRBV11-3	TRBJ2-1	CASSLRGTSGSNEQFF
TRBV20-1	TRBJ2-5	CSAIDPPPPLETQYF
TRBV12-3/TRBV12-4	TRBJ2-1	CASSLNGSGQFF
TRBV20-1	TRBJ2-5	CSARISEAQYF
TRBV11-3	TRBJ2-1	CASSPGLAGFSYNEQFF
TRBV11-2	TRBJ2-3	CASTFRRERVTDTQYF
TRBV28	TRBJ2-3	CASSTITDTQYF
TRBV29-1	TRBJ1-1	CSVGGFGTHRLLNTEAFF
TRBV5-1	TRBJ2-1	CASSLEVAGEQFF
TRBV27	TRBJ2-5	CASSLSLAGVETQYF
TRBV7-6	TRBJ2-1	CASSLWQPGLPNNEQFF
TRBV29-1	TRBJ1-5	CSVDTEPNQPQHF
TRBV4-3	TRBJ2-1	CASSRSLRGDEQFF
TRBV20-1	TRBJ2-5	CSASVFAGQETQYF
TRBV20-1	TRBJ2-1	CSALPGRPSNEQFF
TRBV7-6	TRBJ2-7	CASSRDTGEQYF
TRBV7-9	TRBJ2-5	CASSLDRQGKETQYF
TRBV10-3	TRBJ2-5	CAISPGGGQETQYF
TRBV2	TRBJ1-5	CASRALGVSNQPQHF
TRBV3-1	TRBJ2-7	CASSQGLAGLDEQYF
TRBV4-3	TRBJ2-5	CASSQGPGGTDGETQYF
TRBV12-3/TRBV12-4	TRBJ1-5	CASSLDRVGQPQHF
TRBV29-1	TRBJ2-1	CSVGRTSGYNEQFF
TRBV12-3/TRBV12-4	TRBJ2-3	CASSSSTNTQYF
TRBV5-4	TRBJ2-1	CASSRTSGASYNEQFF
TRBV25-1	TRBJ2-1	CASSEFGYNEQFF
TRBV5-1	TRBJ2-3	CASSEERGTDTQYF
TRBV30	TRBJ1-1	CAWSGSGFYTEAYF